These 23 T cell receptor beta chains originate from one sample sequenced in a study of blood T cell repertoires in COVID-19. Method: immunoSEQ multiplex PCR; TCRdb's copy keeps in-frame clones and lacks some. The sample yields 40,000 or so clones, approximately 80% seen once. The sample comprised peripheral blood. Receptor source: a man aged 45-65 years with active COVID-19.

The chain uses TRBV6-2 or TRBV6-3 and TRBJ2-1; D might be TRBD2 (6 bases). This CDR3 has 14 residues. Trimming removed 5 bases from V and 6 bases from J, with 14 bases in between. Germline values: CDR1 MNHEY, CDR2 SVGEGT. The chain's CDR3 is CASSVREIGNEQFF. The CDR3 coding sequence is TGTGCCAGCAGTGTCCGGGAGATTGGCAATGAGCAGTTCTTC.

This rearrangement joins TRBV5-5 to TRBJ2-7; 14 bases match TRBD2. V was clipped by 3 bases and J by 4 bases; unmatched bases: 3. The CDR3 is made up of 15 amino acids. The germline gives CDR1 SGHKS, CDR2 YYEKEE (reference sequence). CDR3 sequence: CASSSGLAGVYEQYF. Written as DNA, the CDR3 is TGTGCCAGCAGCTCGGGACTAGCGGGAGTGTACGAGCAGTACTTC.

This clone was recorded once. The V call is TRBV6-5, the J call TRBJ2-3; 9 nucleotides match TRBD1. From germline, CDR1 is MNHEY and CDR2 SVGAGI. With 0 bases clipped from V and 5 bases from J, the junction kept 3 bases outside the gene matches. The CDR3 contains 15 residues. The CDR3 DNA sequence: TGTGCCAGCAGTTACTCCTTGACAGGGGGAGATACGCAGTATTTT. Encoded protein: CASSYSLTGGDTQYF.

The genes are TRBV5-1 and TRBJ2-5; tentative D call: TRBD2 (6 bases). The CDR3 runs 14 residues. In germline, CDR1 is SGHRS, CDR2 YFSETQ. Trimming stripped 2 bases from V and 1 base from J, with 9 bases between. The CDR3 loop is CASSLLAAQETQYF. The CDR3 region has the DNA TGCGCCAGCAGCTTACTAGCAGCCCAAGAGACCCAGTACTTC. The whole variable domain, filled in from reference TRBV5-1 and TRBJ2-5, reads KAGVTQTPRYLIKTRGQQVTLSCSPISGHRSVSWYQQTPGQGLQFLFEYFSETQRNKGNFPGRFSGRQFSNSRSEMNVSTLELGDSALYLCASSLLAAQETQYFGPGTRLLVL.

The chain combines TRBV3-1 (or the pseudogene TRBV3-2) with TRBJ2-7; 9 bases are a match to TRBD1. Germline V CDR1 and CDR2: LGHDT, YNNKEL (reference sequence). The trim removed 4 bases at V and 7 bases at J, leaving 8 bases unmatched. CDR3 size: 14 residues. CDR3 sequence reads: CASSPGTGLGEQYF. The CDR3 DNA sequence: TGTGCCAGCAGCCCCGGGACAGGGTTAGGGGAGCAGTACTTC.

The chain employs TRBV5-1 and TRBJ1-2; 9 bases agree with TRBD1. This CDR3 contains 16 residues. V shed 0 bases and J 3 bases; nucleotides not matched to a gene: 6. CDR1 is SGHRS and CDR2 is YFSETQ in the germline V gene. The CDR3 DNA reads TGCGCCAGCAGCTTGGCCGGGGGACAGGGTTACTATGGCTACACCTTC. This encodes CASSLAGGQGYYGYTF. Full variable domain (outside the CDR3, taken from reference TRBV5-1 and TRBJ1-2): KAGVTQTPRYLIKTRGQQVTLSCSPISGHRSVSWYQQTPGQGLQFLFEYFSETQRNKGNFPGRFSGRQFSNSRSEMNVSTLELGDSALYLCASSLAGGQGYYGYTFGSGTRLTVV.

The CDR3 spells CASRRVGTANIQYF. CDR3 sequence (DNA): TGTGCCAGCCGGCGGGTGGGTACGGCAAACATTCAGTACTTC. The rearrangement uses TRBV19 and TRBJ2-4; maybe TRBD2 (5 bases). This CDR3 contains 14 residues. The V end was cut by 9 bases, the J end by 6 bases, with 18 bases between. Germline lookup yields CDR1 LNHDA and CDR2 SQIVND (reference sequence).

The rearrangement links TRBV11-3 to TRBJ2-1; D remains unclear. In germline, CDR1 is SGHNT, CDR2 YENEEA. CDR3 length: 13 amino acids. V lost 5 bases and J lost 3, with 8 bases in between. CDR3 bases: TGTGCCAGCAGCGCGAGGCTCTACAATGAGCAGTTCTTC. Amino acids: CASSARLYNEQFF.

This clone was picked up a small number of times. DNA of the CDR3: TGTGCCAGCAGAAACGTGGGGGGGGCGGGATACGAGCAGTACTTC. Translation: CASRNVGGAGYEQYF. The chain employs TRBV6-6 and TRBJ2-7; TRBD2 might be the D (7 bases). The V end was cut by 6 bases, the J end by 4 bases, with 19 bases between. The CDR3 has 15 residues. CDR1 and CDR2 from the germline V gene are MNHNY and SVGAGI (reference sequence).

In DNA form, the CDR3 reads TGTGCCACCAGTGACCCCAGGGGGGCGGCCAAAAACATTCAGTACTTC. Protein: CATSDPRGAAKNIQYF. This chain uses TRBV24-1 with TRBJ2-4; the D gene is possibly TRBD1 (7 bases). Per the germline V gene, CDR1 is KGHDR and CDR2 is SFDVKD. Trimming cost V 4 bases and J 1 base, with 13 bases left between them. The CDR3 spans 16 residues.

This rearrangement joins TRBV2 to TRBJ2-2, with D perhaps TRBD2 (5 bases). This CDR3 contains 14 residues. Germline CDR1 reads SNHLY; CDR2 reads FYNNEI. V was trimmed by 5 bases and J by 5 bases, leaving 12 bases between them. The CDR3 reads CASSPRGWTGELFF. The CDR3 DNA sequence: TGTGCCAGCAGTCCGAGAGGGTGGACCGGGGAGCTGTTTTTT. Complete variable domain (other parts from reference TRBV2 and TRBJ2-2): EPEVTQTPSHQVTQMGQEVILRCVPISNHLYFYWYRQILGQKVEFLVSFYNNEISEKSEIFDDQFSVERPDGSNFTLKIRSTKLEDSAMYFCASSPRGWTGELFFGEGSRLTVL.

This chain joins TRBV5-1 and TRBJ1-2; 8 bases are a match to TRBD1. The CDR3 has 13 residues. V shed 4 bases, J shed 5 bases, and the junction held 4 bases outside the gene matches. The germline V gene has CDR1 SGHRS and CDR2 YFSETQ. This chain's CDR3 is CASSATGGYGYTF. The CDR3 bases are TGCGCCAGCAGCGCCACAGGGGGATATGGCTACACCTTC.

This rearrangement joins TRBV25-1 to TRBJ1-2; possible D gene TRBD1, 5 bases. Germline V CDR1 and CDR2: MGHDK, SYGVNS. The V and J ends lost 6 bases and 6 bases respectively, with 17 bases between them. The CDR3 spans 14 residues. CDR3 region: CASSQAGGGNGYTF. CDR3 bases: TGTGCCAGCAGCCAAGCTGGGGGGGGGAATGGCTACACCTTC.

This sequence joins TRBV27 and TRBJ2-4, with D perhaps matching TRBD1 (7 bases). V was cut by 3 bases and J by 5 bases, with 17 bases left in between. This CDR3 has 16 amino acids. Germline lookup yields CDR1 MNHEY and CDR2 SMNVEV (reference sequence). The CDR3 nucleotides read TGTGCCAGCAGTTTGTACAGGGGAGGCCCTGAAAACATTCAGTACTTC. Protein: CASSLYRGGPENIQYF.

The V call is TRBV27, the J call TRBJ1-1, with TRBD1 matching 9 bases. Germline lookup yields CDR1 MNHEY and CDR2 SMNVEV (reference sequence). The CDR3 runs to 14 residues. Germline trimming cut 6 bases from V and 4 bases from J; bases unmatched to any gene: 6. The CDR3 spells CASRRQGEGTEAFF. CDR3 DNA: TGTGCCAGCAGACGACAGGGGGAGGGCACTGAAGCTTTCTTT.

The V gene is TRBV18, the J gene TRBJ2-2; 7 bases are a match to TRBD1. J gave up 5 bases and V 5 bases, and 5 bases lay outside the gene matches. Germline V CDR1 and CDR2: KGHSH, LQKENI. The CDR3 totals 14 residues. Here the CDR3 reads CASSSEQGTGELFF. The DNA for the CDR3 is TGTGCCAGCTCATCCGAACAGGGGACCGGGGAGCTGTTTTTT.

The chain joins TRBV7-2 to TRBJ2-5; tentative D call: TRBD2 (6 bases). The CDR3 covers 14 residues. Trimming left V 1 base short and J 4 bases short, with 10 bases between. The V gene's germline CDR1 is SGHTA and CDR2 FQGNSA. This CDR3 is CASSLGRGSETQYF. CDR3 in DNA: TGTGCCAGCAGCTTAGGGAGGGGTTCAGAGACCCAGTACTTC. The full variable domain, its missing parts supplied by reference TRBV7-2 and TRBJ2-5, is GAGVSQSPSNKVTEKGKDVELRCDPISGHTALYWYRQSLGQGLEFLIYFQGNSAPDKSGLPSDRFSAERTGGSVSTLTIQRTQQEDSAVYLCASSLGRGSETQYFGPGTRLLVL.

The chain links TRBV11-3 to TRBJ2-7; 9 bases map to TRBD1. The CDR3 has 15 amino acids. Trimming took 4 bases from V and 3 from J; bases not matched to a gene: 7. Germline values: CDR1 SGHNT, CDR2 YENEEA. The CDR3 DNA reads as TGTGCCAGCAGCTCCCCCTGGACAGGGGTCTACGAGCAGTACTTC. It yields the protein CASSSPWTGVYEQYF.

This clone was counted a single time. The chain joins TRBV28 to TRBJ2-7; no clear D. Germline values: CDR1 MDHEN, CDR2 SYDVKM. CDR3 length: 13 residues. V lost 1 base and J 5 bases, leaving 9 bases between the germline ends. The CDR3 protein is CASSLSFRDEQYF. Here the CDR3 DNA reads TGTGCCAGCAGTTTATCCTTCCGCGACGAGCAGTACTTC.

CDR3 DNA: TGTGCCAGCAGTGCCATATCCGGGACAGGGGGGCGTTACGGGGAGCTGTTTTTT. Translated: CASSAISGTGGRYGELFF. This sequence joins TRBV25-1 and TRBJ2-2; 11 bases are a match to TRBD1. Trimming removed 4 bases from V and 7 bases from J; junction bases left unmatched: 14. The CDR3 loop spans 18 amino acids. Per the germline V gene, CDR1 is MGHDK and CDR2 is SYGVNS.

This CDR3 is CASSIVGSWGDQPQHF. As DNA, the CDR3 is TGTGCCAGTAGTATAGTGGGGTCGTGGGGGGATCAGCCCCAGCATTTT. V gene TRBV19 combines with J gene TRBJ1-5; D perhaps matches TRBD1 (5 bases). In germline, CDR1 is LNHDA, CDR2 SQIVND (reference sequence). With 1 base removed from V and 5 bases from J, the gap between germline ends came to 15 bases. The CDR3 loop spans 16 amino acids.

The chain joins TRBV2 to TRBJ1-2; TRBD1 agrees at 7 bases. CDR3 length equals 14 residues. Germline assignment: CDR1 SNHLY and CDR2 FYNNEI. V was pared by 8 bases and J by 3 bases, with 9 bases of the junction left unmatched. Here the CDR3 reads CASEEDRVYYGYTF. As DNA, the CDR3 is TGTGCCAGCGAAGAAGACAGGGTCTACTATGGCTACACCTTC.

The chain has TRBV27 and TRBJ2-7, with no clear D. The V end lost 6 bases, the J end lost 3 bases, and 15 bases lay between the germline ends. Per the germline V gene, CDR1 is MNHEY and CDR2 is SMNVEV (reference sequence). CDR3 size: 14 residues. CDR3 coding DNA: TGTGCCAGCAGCCTGACTGGTACACTCTACGAGCAGTACTTC. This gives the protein CASSLTGTLYEQYF.